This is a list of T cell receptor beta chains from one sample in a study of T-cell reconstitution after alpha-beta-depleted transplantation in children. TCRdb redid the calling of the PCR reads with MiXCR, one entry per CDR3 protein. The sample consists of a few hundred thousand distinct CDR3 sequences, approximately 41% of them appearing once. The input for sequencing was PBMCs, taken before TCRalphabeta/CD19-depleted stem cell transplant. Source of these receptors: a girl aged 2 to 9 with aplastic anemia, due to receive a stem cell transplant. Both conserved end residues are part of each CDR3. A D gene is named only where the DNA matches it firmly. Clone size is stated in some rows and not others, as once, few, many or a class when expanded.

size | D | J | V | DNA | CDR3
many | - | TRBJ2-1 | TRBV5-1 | TGCGCCAGCAGCTCAGGTGTATCCTACAATGAGCAGTTCTTC | CASSSGVSYNEQFF
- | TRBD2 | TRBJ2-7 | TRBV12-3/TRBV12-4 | TGTGCCAGCAGTATAGCGGGAGTCAACTACGAGCAGTACTTC | CASSIAGVNYEQYF
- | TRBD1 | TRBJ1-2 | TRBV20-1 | TGCAGTGCTAGAGGGGCGCGGGACAGGGGCGGCTACACCTTC | CSARGARDRGGYTF
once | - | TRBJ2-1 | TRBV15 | TGTGCCACCAGCATTGGGGGAACCTACAATGAGCAGTTCTTC | CATSIGGTYNEQFF
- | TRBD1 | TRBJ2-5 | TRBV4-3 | TGCGCCAGCAGCCAAGAGGGGACAGGGACAGGGGGAAAAGAGACCCAGTACTTC | CASSQEGTGTGGKETQYF
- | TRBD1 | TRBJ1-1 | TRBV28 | TGTGCCAGCAGTTTATTTACCCGAATAGGGGGCTGGGACACTGAAGCTTTCTTT | CASSLFTRIGGWDTEAFF
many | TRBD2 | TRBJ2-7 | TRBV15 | TGTGCCACCAGCAGAGATTCCCTAGCGGACCGCTCCTACGAGCAGTACTTC | CATSRDSLADRSYEQYF
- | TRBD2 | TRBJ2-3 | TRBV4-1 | TGCGCCAGCAGCCAAGACTCTGGACGGGAGGGCCATTTT | CASSQDSGREGHF
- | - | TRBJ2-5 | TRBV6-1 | TGTGCCAGCAGTCCCCCTGGGGTAGGGGGACACGAGACCCAGTACTTC | CASSPPGVGGHETQYF
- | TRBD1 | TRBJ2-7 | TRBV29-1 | TGCAGCGTTGCCGGACAGGGAGAAGCCTACGAGCAGTACTTC | CSVAGQGEAYEQYF
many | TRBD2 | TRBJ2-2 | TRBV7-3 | TGTGCCAGCAGCGTGACTAGCGGGAGCACCGGGGAGCTGTTTTTT | CASSVTSGSTGELFF
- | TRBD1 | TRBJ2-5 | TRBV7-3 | TGTGCCAGCAGCTTACTTGGGACAGGGACTCAAGAGACCCAGTACTTC | CASSLLGTGTQETQYF
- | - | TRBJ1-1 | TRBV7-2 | TGTGCCAGCAGCTTGGGCGGGTGGGTTAACACTGAAGCTTTCTTT | CASSLGGWVNTEAFF
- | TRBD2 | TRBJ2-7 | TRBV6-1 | TGTGCCACCGCCCCGGGACTAGCGGGAGGGCCCCACGAGCAGTACTTC | CATAPGLAGGPHEQYF
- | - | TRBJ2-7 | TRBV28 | TGTGCCAGCAGGGTCGGGAACTCCTACGAGCAGTACTTC | CASRVGNSYEQYF
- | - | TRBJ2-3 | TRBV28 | TGTGCCAGCAGTCCTGGAGGGTCAGAGTCAGATACGCAGTATTTT | CASSPGGSESDTQYF
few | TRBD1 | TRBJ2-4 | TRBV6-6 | TGTGCCAGCAGTCAGACAGGGAACATTCAGTACTTC | CASSQTGNIQYF
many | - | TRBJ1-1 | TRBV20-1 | TGCAGTGCTAGCCTACGGGGAGGGGGCACTGAAGCTTTCTTT | CSASLRGGGTEAFF
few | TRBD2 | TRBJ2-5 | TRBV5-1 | TGCGCCAGCAGCTTGGCCGTAGCGGGGGGAGGAGAGACCCAGTACTTC | CASSLAVAGGGETQYF
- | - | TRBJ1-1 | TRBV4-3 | TGCACCAGCAGCCTCGGCGGAGGGACTGAAGCTTTCTTT | CTSSLGGGTEAFF
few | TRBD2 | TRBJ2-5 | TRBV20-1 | TGCAGTGCCCCACCACTAGCGGGACAAGAGACCCAGTACTTC | CSAPPLAGQETQYF
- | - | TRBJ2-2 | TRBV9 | TGTGCCAGCAGCGTAGGGTGGCGGGGTCAGGAGCTGTTTTTT | CASSVGWRGQELFF
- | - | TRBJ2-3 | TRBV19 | TGTGCCAGTAGTACAAAACAACTCACAGATACGCAGTATTTT | CASSTKQLTDTQYF
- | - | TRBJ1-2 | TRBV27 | TGTGCCAGCAGTTCACCCTCCAGGGTGCCCTATGGCTACACCTTC | CASSSPSRVPYGYTF
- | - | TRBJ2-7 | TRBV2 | TGTGCCAGCATAGGTGGGCCCCCCGGGGTTGGCGAGCAGTACTTC | CASIGGPPGVGEQYF